In its sample, the clone carrying this T cell receptor beta chain was seen a few times. Its antigen remains unidentified. The V gene end was trimmed by 3 bases and the J gene end by 7 bases; junction bases not matched to a gene: 10. CDR3 length: 16 amino acids. CDR1 and CDR2 from the germline V gene are ENHRY and SYGVKD. The entry originates in a study of blood T cells in healthy people across ages. Study-wide points: PBMCs left unsorted prevented a conclusive naive versus antigen-experienced comparison. Estimated diversity across one million T cells was deemed an underestimate.

Healthy Caucasian individuals from Russia aged about 6 to 95 served as donors. Total RNA was extracted at no less than 5 micrograms per sample. A J-beta primer mix and a sample-barcoded 5' primer were used in a second PCR of about 7 to 11 cycles. MiXCR was run by TCRdb on the 5' RACE reads, yielding one entry per CDR3 protein. The repertoire holds 1.5 million to 2 million distinct CDR3 sequences, about 32% seen once, with about 10% in the top ten. What was sequenced was blood. The chain couples TRBV10-3 to TRBJ2-3; 10 nucleotides agree with TRBD2. This sequence originates from a woman aged 25-40 years in good health. The CDR3 DNA is TGTGCCATCAGTGACCCAGCGGGAGGGCCCTCGCATACGCAGTATTTT. Protein product: CAISDPAGGPSHTQYF.